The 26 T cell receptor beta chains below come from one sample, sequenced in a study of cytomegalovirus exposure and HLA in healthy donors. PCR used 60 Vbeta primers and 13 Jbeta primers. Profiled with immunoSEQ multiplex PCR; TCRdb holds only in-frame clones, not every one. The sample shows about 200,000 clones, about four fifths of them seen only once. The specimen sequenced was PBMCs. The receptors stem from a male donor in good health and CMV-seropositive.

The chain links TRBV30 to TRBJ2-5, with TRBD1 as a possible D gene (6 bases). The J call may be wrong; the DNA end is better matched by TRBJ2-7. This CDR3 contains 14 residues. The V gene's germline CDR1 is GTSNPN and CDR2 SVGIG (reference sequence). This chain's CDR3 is CAWTDRSRSYEQYF. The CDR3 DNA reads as TGTGCCTGGACCGACAGGTCCCGTTCCTACGAGCAGTACTTC.

The CDR3 sequence is CASSTGHLYGYTF. For the CDR3, the DNA is TGCGCCAGCAGCACAGGGCACCTCTATGGCTACACCTTC. The J gene is TRBJ1-2, the V gene TRBV5-1; D may be TRBD1 (6 bases). Trimming cost V 4 bases and J 4 bases, with 11 bases left between them. Germline V gene lookup returns CDR1 SGHRS and CDR2 YFSETQ. The CDR3 spans 13 residues.

The CDR3 coding sequence is TGCAGCGTTGAGTCGGGATATGGCTACACCTTC. Amino acids: CSVESGYGYTF. The genes are TRBV29-1 and TRBJ1-2; D gene ambiguous. The CDR3 length is 11 residues. Germline lookup yields CDR1 SQVTM and CDR2 ANQGSEA. V dropped 3 bases and J dropped 5 bases, with 7 bases sitting between them.

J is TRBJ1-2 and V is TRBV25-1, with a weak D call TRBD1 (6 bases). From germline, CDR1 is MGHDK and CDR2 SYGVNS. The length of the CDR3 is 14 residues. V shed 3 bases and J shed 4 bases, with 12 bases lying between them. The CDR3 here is CASSDDGTLYGYTF. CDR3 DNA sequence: TGTGCCAGCAGTGATGACGGGACACTCTATGGCTACACCTTC.

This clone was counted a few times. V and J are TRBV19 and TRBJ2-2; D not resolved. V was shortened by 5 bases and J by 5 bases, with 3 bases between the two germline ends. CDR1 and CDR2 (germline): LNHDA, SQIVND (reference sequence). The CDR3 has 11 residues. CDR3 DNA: TGTGCCAGTAGTCGTACCGGGGAGCTGTTTTTT. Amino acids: CASSRTGELFF. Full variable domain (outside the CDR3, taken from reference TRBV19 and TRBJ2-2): DGGITQSPKYLFRKEGQNVTLSCEQNLNHDAMYWYRQDPGQGLRLIYYSQIVNDFQKGDIAEGYSVSREKKESFPLTVTSAQKNPTAFYLCASSRTGELFFGEGSRLTVL.

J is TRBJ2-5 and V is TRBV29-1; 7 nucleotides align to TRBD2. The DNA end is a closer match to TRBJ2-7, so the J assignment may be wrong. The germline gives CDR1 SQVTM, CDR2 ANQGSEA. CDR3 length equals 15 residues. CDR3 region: CSVVRGGVGAYEQYF. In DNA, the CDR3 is TGCAGCGTTGTACGGGGAGGGGTGGGGGCCTACGAGCAGTACTTC.

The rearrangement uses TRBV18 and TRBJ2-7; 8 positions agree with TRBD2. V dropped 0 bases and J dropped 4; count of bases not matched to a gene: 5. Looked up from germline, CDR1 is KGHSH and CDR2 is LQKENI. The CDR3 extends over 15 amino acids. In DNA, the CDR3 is TGTGCCAGCTCACCACCGGTAGCGGGGCGATACGAGCAGTACTTC. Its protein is CASSPPVAGRYEQYF.

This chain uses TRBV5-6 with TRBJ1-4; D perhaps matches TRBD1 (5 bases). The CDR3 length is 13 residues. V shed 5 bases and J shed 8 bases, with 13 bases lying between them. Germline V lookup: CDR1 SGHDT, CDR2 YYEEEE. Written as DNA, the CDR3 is TGTGCCAGCAGGCAACAGGACGGAGAAAAACTGTTTTTT. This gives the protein CASRQQDGEKLFF.

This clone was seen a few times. The CDR3 sequence is CASSFPGNSPLHF. CDR3 DNA sequence: TGTGCCAGCAGCTTTCCCGGGAATTCACCCCTCCACTTT. The V and J genes are TRBV7-2 and TRBJ1-6; no firm D call. Germline V lookup: CDR1 SGHTA, CDR2 FQGNSA. Trimming removed 3 bases from V and 7 bases from J, with 7 bases in between. The CDR3 spans 13 residues.

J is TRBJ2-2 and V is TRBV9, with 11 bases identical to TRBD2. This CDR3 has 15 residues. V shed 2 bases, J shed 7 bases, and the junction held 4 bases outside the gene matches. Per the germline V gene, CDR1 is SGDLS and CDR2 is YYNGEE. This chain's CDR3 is CASSVTSGSGGELFF. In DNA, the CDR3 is TGTGCCAGCAGCGTTACTAGCGGGAGCGGCGGGGAGCTGTTTTTT.

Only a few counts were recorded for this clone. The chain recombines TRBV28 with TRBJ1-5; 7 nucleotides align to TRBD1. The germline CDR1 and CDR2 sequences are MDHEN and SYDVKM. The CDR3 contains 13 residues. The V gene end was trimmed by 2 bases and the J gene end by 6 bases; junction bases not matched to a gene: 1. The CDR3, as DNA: TGTGCCAGCAGTTTAACAGGGGCTCAGCCCCAGCATTTT. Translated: CASSLTGAQPQHF.

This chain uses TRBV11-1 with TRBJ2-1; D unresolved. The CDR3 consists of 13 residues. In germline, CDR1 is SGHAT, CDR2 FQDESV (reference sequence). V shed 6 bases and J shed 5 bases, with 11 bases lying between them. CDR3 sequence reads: CASSPFANNEQFF. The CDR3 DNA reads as TGTGCCAGCAGTCCTTTCGCGAACAATGAGCAGTTCTTC.

This CDR3 is CASSLVLRAGANVLTF. CDR3 nucleotide sequence: TGTGCCAGCAGCTTAGTCCTGAGAGCTGGGGCCAACGTCCTGACTTTC. V is TRBV7-2 and J is TRBJ2-6, with no clear D. The germline gives CDR1 SGHTA, CDR2 FQGNSA. This CDR3 has 16 residues. V was shortened by 1 base and J by 2 bases, with 9 bases between the two germline ends.

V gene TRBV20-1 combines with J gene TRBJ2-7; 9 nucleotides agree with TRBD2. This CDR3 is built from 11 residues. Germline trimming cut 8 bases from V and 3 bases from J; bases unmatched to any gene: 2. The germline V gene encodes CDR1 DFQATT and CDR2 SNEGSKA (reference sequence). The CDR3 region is CSRLADYEQYF. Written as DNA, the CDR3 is TGCAGTCGACTAGCGGACTACGAGCAGTACTTC.

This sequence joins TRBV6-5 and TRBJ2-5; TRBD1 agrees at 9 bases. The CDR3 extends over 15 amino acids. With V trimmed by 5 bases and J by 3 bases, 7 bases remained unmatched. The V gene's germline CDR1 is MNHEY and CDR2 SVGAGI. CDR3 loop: CASSKTGTGKETQYF. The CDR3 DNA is TGTGCCAGCAGTAAAACCGGGACAGGGAAAGAGACCCAGTACTTC.

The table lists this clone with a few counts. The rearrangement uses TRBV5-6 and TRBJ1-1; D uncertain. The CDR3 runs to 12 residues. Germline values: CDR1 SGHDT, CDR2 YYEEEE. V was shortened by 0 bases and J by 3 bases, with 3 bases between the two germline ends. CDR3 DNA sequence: TGTGCCAGCAGCTTGGGCGACACTGAAGCTTTCTTT. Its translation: CASSLGDTEAFF.

The CDR3 protein is CAISGGGRNYGYTF. The CDR3 coding sequence is TGTGCCATCAGTGGGGGGGGAAGGAACTATGGCTACACCTTC. The genes are TRBV10-3 and TRBJ1-2; D possibly corresponds to TRBD1 (5 bases). CDR3 length equals 14 residues. V lost 4 bases and J lost 2, with 11 bases in between. Germline assignment: CDR1 ENHRY and CDR2 SYGVKD.

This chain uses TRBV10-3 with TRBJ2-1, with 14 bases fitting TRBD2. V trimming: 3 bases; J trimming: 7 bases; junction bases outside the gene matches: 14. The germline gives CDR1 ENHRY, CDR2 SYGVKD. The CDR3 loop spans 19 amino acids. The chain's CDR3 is CAISEGLHPRTSGRNEQFF. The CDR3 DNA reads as TGTGCCATCAGTGAAGGACTTCACCCACGGACTAGCGGGAGGAATGAGCAGTTCTTC.

The CDR3 here is CASSSKCWGGAGYTF. DNA for the CDR3: TGTGCCAGCAGCTCAAAGTGCTGGGGAGGGGCTGGCTACACCTTC. This chain links TRBV21-1 with TRBJ1-2. TRBV21-1 is given as a pseudogene. The length of the CDR3 is 15 residues.

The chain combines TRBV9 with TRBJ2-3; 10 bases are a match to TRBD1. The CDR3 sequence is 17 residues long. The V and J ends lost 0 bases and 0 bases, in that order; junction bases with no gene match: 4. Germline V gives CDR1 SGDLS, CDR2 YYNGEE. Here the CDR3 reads CASSVGRTGGSTDTQYF. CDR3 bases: TGTGCCAGCAGCGTAGGCCGGACAGGGGGGAGCACAGATACGCAGTATTTT.

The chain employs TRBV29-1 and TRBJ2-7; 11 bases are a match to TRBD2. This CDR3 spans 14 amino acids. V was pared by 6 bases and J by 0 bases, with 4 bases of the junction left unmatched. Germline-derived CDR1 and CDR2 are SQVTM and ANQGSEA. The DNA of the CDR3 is TGCAGCGTGGGACTAGCGGCGAGCTCCTACGAGCAGTACTTC. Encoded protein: CSVGLAASSYEQYF.

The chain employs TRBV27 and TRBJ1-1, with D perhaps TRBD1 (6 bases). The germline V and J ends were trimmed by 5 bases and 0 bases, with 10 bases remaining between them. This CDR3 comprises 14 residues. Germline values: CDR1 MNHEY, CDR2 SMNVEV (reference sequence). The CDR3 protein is CASSAAGVNTEAFF. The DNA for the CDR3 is TGTGCCAGCAGTGCGGCAGGGGTGAACACTGAAGCTTTCTTT.

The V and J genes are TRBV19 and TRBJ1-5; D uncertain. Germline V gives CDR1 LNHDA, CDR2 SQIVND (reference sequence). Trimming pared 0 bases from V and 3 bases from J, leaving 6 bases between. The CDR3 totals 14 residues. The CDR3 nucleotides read TGTGCCAGTAGTATAGAACAGCCCAATCAGCCCCAGCATTTT. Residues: CASSIEQPNQPQHF.

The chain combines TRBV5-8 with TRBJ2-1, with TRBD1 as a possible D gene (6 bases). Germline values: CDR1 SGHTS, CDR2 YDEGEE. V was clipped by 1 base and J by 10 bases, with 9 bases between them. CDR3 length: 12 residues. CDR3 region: CASSLWGHEQFF. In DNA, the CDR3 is TGTGCCAGCAGCTTGTGGGGGCACGAGCAGTTCTTC.

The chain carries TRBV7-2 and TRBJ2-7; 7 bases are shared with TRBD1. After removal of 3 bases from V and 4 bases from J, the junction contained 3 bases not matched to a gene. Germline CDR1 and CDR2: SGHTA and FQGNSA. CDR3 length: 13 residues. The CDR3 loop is CASSLEQGYEQYF. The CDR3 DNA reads TGTGCCAGCAGCTTGGAACAGGGGTACGAGCAGTACTTC.

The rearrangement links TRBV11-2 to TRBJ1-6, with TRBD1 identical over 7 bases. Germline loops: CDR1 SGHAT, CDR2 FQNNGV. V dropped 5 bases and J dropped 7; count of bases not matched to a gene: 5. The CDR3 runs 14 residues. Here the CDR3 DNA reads TGTGCCAGCAGCCAACAGGGGCCCAATTCACCCCTCCACTTT. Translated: CASSQQGPNSPLHF.